These 5 T cell receptor beta chains share one sample of origin, sequenced in a study of blood T cell repertoires in COVID-19. This table comes from immunoSEQ multiplex PCR, and its TCRdb copy is limited to in-frame clones, with some not included. The table includes almost 55,000 clones, 70% to 90% detected once. What was sequenced was peripheral blood. The receptors come from a human donor in a cohort sampled during active COVID-19.

The chain combines TRBV5-1 with TRBJ2-1; a possible D gene is TRBD2 (6 bases). CDR3 length equals 15 residues. Per germline, CDR1 SGHRS and CDR2 YFSETQ. The V end lost 0 bases, the J end lost 7 bases, and 14 bases lay between the germline ends. CDR3 sequence: CASSLDPGASNEQFF. For the CDR3, the DNA is TGCGCCAGCAGCTTGGATCCGGGAGCGTCAAATGAGCAGTTCTTC.

The rearrangement uses TRBV28 and TRBJ2-3; 8 positions agree with TRBD2. Germline V gives CDR1 MDHEN, CDR2 SYDVKM. The ends lost 7 bases at V and 4 bases at J; junction bases unmatched: 13. CDR3 length: 16 amino acids. This CDR3 is CASTSPGRAGADTQYF. DNA of the CDR3: TGTGCCAGCACCTCACCGGGTCGAGCGGGAGCAGATACGCAGTATTTT.

In its sample, this clone was seen once. The V call is TRBV5-4, the J call TRBJ1-4, with TRBD1 as a possible D gene (6 bases). The germline CDR1 and CDR2 sequences are SGHNT and YYREEE (reference sequence). The CDR3 is 14 amino acids. V gave up 4 bases and J gave up 4 bases, with 11 bases separating them. This chain's CDR3 is CASSSGQYNEKLFF. CDR3 bases: TGTGCCAGCAGCAGTGGACAGTATAATGAAAAACTGTTTTTT.

The rearrangement links TRBV3-1 (or the pseudogene TRBV3-2) to TRBJ1-2, with a tentative D call TRBD1 (5 bases). The germline gives CDR1 LGHDT, CDR2 YNNKEL (reference sequence). V gave up 0 bases and J gave up 4 bases, with 12 bases separating them. The CDR3 runs to 15 residues. Written as DNA, the CDR3 is TGTGCCAGCAGCCAAGATCAGGGATTCGGCTATGGCTACACCTTC. This translates into CASSQDQGFGYGYTF.

The chain has TRBV11-1 and TRBJ2-1; 9 bases fit TRBD1. The junction had 5 bases not matched to a gene; V was cut back by 5 bases and J by 6 bases. CDR1 and CDR2 (germline): SGHAT, FQDESV (reference sequence). CDR3 length: 14 amino acids. CDR3 sequence reads: CASSRVGQGNEQFF. CDR3 nucleotides: TGTGCCAGCAGCCGGGTGGGACAGGGCAATGAGCAGTTCTTC. Full variable domain (remainder filled in from reference TRBV11-1 and TRBJ2-1): EAEVAQSPRYKITEKSQAVAFWCDPISGHATLYWYRQILGQGPELLVQFQDESVVDDSQLPKDRFSAERLKGVDSTLKIQPAELGDSAMYLCASSRVGQGNEQFFGPGTRLTVL.